The next 22 T cell receptor beta chains were all read from a single sample in a study of beta chain features in type 1 diabetes. Reverse transcribing all isolated RNA meant expressed TCRB transcripts were sequenced. Clones were read by immunoSEQ multiplex PCR, and TCRdb kept only the in-frame ones, dropping some. Among fewer than 350,000 clones listed, roughly a fifth were seen once. The sample consisted of naive CD4+ T cells from blood. Every receptor here comes from a woman between 18 and 30 years old in good health.

This clone showed up just a few times. The gene calls are TRBV30 and TRBJ1-1; no clear D. The V end was cut by 2 bases, the J end by 11 bases, with 12 bases between. The germline V gene has CDR1 GTSNPN and CDR2 SVGIG (reference sequence). This CDR3 is 11 amino acids long. CDR3 residues: CAWSRTFPAFF. The CDR3 DNA is TGTGCCTGGAGTCGGACTTTTCCGGCTTTCTTT.

There are a few counts of this clone. This sequence joins TRBV4-1 and TRBJ1-1, with a possible D match to TRBD1 (6 bases). CDR3 length: 13 amino acids. Germline CDR1 MGHRA, CDR2 YSYEKL. Trimming left V 2 bases short and J 4 bases short, with 8 bases between. The chain's CDR3 is CASSQSRGTEAFF. The CDR3 bases are TGCGCCAGCAGCCAATCCAGGGGCACTGAAGCTTTCTTT.

The sample holds a few counts of this clone. This chain joins TRBV4-3 and TRBJ1-2; unclear D gene. Germline V gene sequence: CDR1 LGHNA, CDR2 YSLEER. V lost 0 bases to trimming and J lost 4 bases, with 6 bases between them. The CDR3 has 13 residues. CDR3 region: CASSQDRSYGYTF. CDR3 nucleotide sequence: TGCGCCAGCAGCCAAGATCGGAGCTATGGCTACACCTTC.

This clone appeared a few times. The chain links TRBV21-1 to TRBJ2-7; the D call in the table, TRBD1, was not verified against the DNA. TRBV21-1 is a listed pseudogene. This CDR3 is built from 14 residues. CDR3 DNA sequence: TGTGCCAGCAGCAATACCAGGACACCACACGAGCAGTACTTC. Its translation is CASSNTRTPHEQYF.

The V and J genes are TRBV10-3 and TRBJ2-3, with D perhaps TRBD1 (5 bases). The CDR3 extends over 14 amino acids. The germline V and J ends were trimmed by 6 bases and 0 bases, with 10 bases remaining between them. Germline assignment: CDR1 ENHRY and CDR2 SYGVKD. The CDR3 region has the DNA TGTGCCATCAGGGGTACAGGAAGCACAGATACGCAGTATTTT. Translating gives CAIRGTGSTDTQYF.

This clone was seen a handful of times. This chain joins TRBV19 and TRBJ2-5; unclear D gene. Trimming cost V 5 bases and J 4 bases, with 5 bases left between them. The CDR3 has 11 amino acids. Germline CDR1 LNHDA, CDR2 SQIVND (reference sequence). This chain's CDR3 is CASSSRETQYF. CDR3 bases: TGTGCCAGTAGTTCCCGAGAGACCCAGTACTTC.

This sequence joins TRBV30 and TRBJ2-6; D is perhaps TRBD2 (5 bases). The CDR3 is 13 residues long. Per the germline V gene, CDR1 is GTSNPN and CDR2 is SVGIG (reference sequence). V lost 2 bases, J lost 4 bases, and 6 bases lay in between. The CDR3 DNA sequence: TGTGCCTGGAGTTCGGGGGGGGCCAACGTCCTGACTTTC. Amino acids: CAWSSGGANVLTF.

This clone was observed once. The rearrangement uses TRBV9 and TRBJ2-2, with a tentative D call TRBD2 (5 bases). The V gene's germline CDR1 is SGDLS and CDR2 YYNGEE. The CDR3 consists of 16 residues. V shed 4 bases and J shed 2 bases, with 15 bases lying between them. CDR3 DNA: TGTGCCAGCAGCTCGCTCCCGGGGAGTAACACCGGGGAGCTGTTTTTT. This codes for CASSSLPGSNTGELFF.

The V and J genes are TRBV7-9 and TRBJ1-2; TRBD1 might be the D (5 bases). V lost 10 bases, J lost 7 bases, and 13 bases lay in between. This CDR3 spans 11 amino acids. Germline loops: CDR1 SEHNR, CDR2 FQNEAQ (reference sequence). The CDR3 sequence: CATPGGTGYTF. The CDR3 coding sequence is TGTGCCACCCCCGGGGGGACTGGCTACACCTTC.

This clone was observed a handful of times. The rearrangement joins TRBV13 to TRBJ2-1, with a weak D call TRBD1 (6 bases). This CDR3 contains 17 residues. Trimming took 2 bases from V and 10 from J, leaving 24 bases between them. Germline CDR1 PRHDT, CDR2 FYEKMQ (reference sequence). The CDR3 nucleotides read TGTGCCAGCAGCTTAATTTATCGACAATCCAGGGGCCGGGAGCAGTTCTTC. Translating gives CASSLIYRQSRGREQFF.

V gene TRBV7-9 combines with J gene TRBJ2-3; TRBD1 might be the D (5 bases). This CDR3 comprises 15 residues. V lost 5 bases to trimming and J lost 4 bases, with 16 bases between them. Germline assignment: CDR1 SEHNR and CDR2 FQNEAQ (reference sequence). Here the CDR3 reads CASSGLLLGADTQYF. The CDR3 DNA reads as TGTGCCAGCAGCGGTCTTCTTTTAGGGGCAGATACGCAGTATTTT.

This clone has only a few counts. The chain links TRBV19 to TRBJ1-1; possibly TRBD1 for D (6 bases). Trimming removed 10 bases at V and 1 base at J, with 13 bases between. CDR1 and CDR2 (germline): LNHDA, SQIVND (reference sequence). This CDR3 has 13 amino acids. The CDR3 DNA sequence: TGTGCCACCATGACGGGACAGAACACTGAAGCTTTCTTT. The encoded protein is CATMTGQNTEAFF.

This chain links TRBV19 with TRBJ2-3; a possible D gene is TRBD2 (5 bases). The CDR3 runs to 16 residues. The germline V and J ends were trimmed by 5 bases and 3 bases, with 18 bases remaining between them. Per the germline V gene, CDR1 is LNHDA and CDR2 is SQIVND (reference sequence). CDR3 sequence (DNA): TGTGCCAGTAGTCCACTACCGGGAATGTTGACAGATACGCAGTATTTT. The encoded protein is CASSPLPGMLTDTQYF.

This chain links TRBV7-2 with TRBJ1-5; D perhaps matches TRBD1 (5 bases). V lost 4 bases and J lost 9, with 10 bases in between. Germline V CDR1 and CDR2: SGHTA, FQGNSA. This CDR3 is 12 amino acids long. The CDR3 DNA reads as TGTGCCAGCAGCTCCCAGGGTCTGCCCCAGCATTTT. Its translation is CASSSQGLPQHF.

A word on this clone: Distinct nucleotide sequences in the sample also encode this CDR3. CDR3 sequence: CASSSGQGNTEAFF. Written as DNA, the CDR3 is TGCGCCAGCAGCTCCGGACAGGGGAACACTGAAGCTTTCTTT. The J gene is TRBJ1-1, the V gene TRBV5-1; TRBD1 aligns across 8 bases. This CDR3 has 14 residues. Germline V gene data show CDR1 as SGHRS and CDR2 as YFSETQ. Unmatched junction bases numbered 2, after V lost 3 bases and J lost 1 base.

This clone was picked up a small number of times. The chain couples TRBV15 to TRBJ2-1; 11 bases match TRBD2. V shed 7 bases, J shed 6 bases, and the junction held 5 bases outside the gene matches. CDR3 length: 14 residues. Germline assignment: CDR1 LNHNV and CDR2 YYDKDF (reference sequence). The CDR3 loop is CATNLAGGSNEQFF. DNA of the CDR3: TGTGCCACCAATCTAGCGGGAGGAAGCAATGAGCAGTTCTTC.

The chain combines TRBV4-1 with TRBJ1-2; maybe TRBD1 (6 bases). V lost 6 bases and J lost 4, with 12 bases in between. Germline loops: CDR1 MGHRA, CDR2 YSYEKL. CDR3 size: 13 residues. The CDR3 DNA reads TGCGCCAGCAGGCCCACAGGGAGCTATGGCTACACCTTC. Amino acids: CASRPTGSYGYTF.

In this sample, this clone turned up a few times. V gene TRBV6-6 combines with J gene TRBJ1-2; D not certain. V was shortened by 6 bases and J by 3 bases, with 11 bases between the two germline ends. The germline gives CDR1 MNHNY, CDR2 SVGAGI (reference sequence). The CDR3 has 13 residues. CDR3 region: CASRTGSYYGYTF. DNA of the CDR3: TGTGCCAGCAGAACCGGGTCTTACTATGGCTACACCTTC.

The V and J genes are TRBV6-5 and TRBJ1-2; weak D call: TRBD1 (6 bases). This CDR3 contains 14 residues. Germline CDR1 is MNHEY and CDR2 is SVGAGI. The V end lost 5 bases, the J end lost 2 bases, and 12 bases lay between the germline ends. The CDR3 sequence: CASSPRDNNYGYTF. The CDR3 nucleotides are TGTGCCAGCAGTCCCCGGGACAACAACTATGGCTACACCTTC.

This clone was recorded a few times. The chain links TRBV27 to TRBJ2-3; 8 nucleotides align to TRBD1. V lost 10 bases to trimming and J lost 8 bases; unmatched junction nucleotides: 11. This CDR3 contains 13 residues. CDR1 MNHEY and CDR2 SMNVEV come from the germline V gene (reference sequence). This CDR3 is CATLGQGGGTQYF. CDR3 coding DNA: TGTGCCACCCTAGGACAGGGTGGTGGTACGCAGTATTTT.

The J gene is TRBJ2-7, the V gene TRBV10-2; 7 bases align to TRBD1. The CDR3 consists of 14 residues. Germline CDR1 WSHSY, CDR2 SAAADI. V trimming: 7 bases; J trimming: 1 base; junction bases outside the gene matches: 7. The CDR3 region is CASNLQGRSYEQYF. DNA of the CDR3: TGCGCCAGCAACCTACAGGGGCGATCCTACGAGCAGTACTTC.

The chain employs TRBV30 and TRBJ2-7, with D unresolved. Germline loops: CDR1 GTSNPN, CDR2 SVGIG (reference sequence). V lost 0 bases and J lost 2, with 8 bases in between. This CDR3 has 13 amino acids. The CDR3 DNA reads as TGTGCCTGGAGTGTAACGACTCCCTACGAGCAGTACTTC. Translation gives CAWSVTTPYEQYF.